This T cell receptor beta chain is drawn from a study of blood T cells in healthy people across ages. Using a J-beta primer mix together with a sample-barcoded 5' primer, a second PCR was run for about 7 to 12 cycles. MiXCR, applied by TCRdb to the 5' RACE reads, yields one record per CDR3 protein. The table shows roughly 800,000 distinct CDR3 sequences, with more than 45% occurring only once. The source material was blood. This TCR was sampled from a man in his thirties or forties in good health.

Here the CDR3 reads CASSPQGQAKQYF. DNA for the CDR3: TGTGCCAGCAGCCCCCAGGGACAGGCGAAGCAGTACTTC. The rearrangement links TRBV3-1 to TRBJ2-5; 8 bases are shared with TRBD1. Germline CDR1 is LGHDT and CDR2 is YNNKEL (reference sequence). This CDR3 region has 13 residues. V shed 4 bases and J 11 bases; nucleotides not matched to a gene: 9.